Each of the 3 T cell receptor beta chains below was sequenced from the same sample in a study of cytomegalovirus exposure and HLA in healthy donors. The PCR made use of 60 Vbeta and 13 Jbeta primers. The assay was immunoSEQ multiplex PCR, and TCRdb's table has in-frame clones only and misses some. This table holds hundreds of thousands of clones, around 78% found once. The sequenced sample was PBMCs. These receptors originate from a boy aged 5-17 years in good health and CMV-seronegative.

V gene TRBV5-8 combines with J gene TRBJ1-6, with 8 bases aligning to TRBD1. CDR3 length: 15 residues. The V gene's germline CDR1 is SGHTS and CDR2 YDEGEE. V dropped 0 bases and J dropped 11; count of bases not matched to a gene: 7. The CDR3 protein is CASSLGGQGRTPLHF. CDR3 in DNA: TGTGCCAGCAGCTTGGGAGGACAGGGAAGGACACCCCTCCACTTT.

The V gene is TRBV7-2, the J gene TRBJ1-1; TRBD1 might be the D (5 bases). In germline, CDR1 is SGHTA, CDR2 FQGNSA. The V end was cut by 0 bases, the J end by 4 bases, with 12 bases between. This CDR3 has 15 residues. The CDR3 region is CASSLALSGRTEAFF. The DNA of the CDR3 is TGTGCCAGCAGCTTAGCGCTGTCAGGGCGCACTGAAGCTTTCTTT.

This clone was recorded a few times. The chain combines TRBV18 with TRBJ1-1; D not resolved. V dropped 6 bases and J dropped 0 bases, with 11 bases sitting between them. The CDR3 consists of 14 residues. Germline V CDR1 and CDR2: KGHSH, LQKENI. Here the CDR3 DNA reads TGTGCCAGCTCCGACACTCCGATGAACACTGAAGCTTTCTTT. Translation gives CASSDTPMNTEAFF.